The 7 T cell receptor beta chains listed next were all sequenced from one sample in a study of T-cell memory formation after mild COVID-19. TCRdb ran MiXCR on the 5' RACE reads and lists one entry per CDR3 protein. The table includes approximately 46,000 distinct CDR3 sequences, less than 15% detected once. The specimen was PBMCs or a T cell subset sorted from them (not recorded which). The receptors here all came from a man younger than 35 who had mild COVID-19 (a few samples of this study predate the infection). Cell type and time point are not known.

This clonotype was detected ten times or more. The chain links TRBV7-2 to TRBJ2-3; D is undetermined. Germline-derived CDR1 and CDR2 are SGHTA and FQGNSA. V was cut by 3 bases and J by 0 bases, with 7 bases left in between. The CDR3 contains 14 residues. CDR3: CASSLAASTDTQYF. In DNA form, the CDR3 reads TGTGCCAGCAGCTTGGCGGCAAGCACAGATACGCAGTATTTT.

The rearrangement uses TRBV9 and TRBJ2-3; D gene uncertain. Germline CDR1 SGDLS, CDR2 YYNGEE. Trimming stripped 4 bases from V and 6 bases from J, with 12 bases between. The length of the CDR3 is 13 residues. For the CDR3, the DNA is TGTGCCAGCAGCTCTACTCTGCAGGATACGCAGTATTTT. This translates into CASSSTLQDTQYF.

The chain has TRBV27 and TRBJ2-2; D might be TRBD1 (5 bases). CDR1 is MNHEY, CDR2 SMNVEV, per germline (reference sequence). This CDR3 has 15 amino acids. Trimming shortened V by 3 bases and J by 6 bases, and 14 bases separated the two germline ends. Here the CDR3 DNA reads TGTGCCAGCAGTTTGCGGCAGGGCCGTTCCGGGGAGCTGTTTTTT. Amino acid sequence: CASSLRQGRSGELFF.

The sample holds a few counts of this clonotype. The chain combines TRBV5-1 with TRBJ2-3; D may be TRBD2 (6 bases). CDR1 is SGHRS and CDR2 is YFSETQ in the germline V gene. The CDR3 spans 16 residues. Trimming removed 4 bases at V and 3 bases at J, with 18 bases between. This CDR3 reads CASSKLGDSETDTQYF. The CDR3 nucleotides read TGCGCCAGCAGCAAGCTTGGGGACTCGGAGACAGATACGCAGTATTTT.

The rearrangement joins TRBV7-9 to TRBJ2-3; TRBD2 is a possible D gene (7 bases). This CDR3 contains 12 residues. Germline V gives CDR1 SEHNR, CDR2 FQNEAQ (reference sequence). V was pared by 11 bases and J by 5 bases, with 14 bases between. CDR3 residues: CAAGGTRDTQYF. The CDR3 coding sequence is TGTGCCGCCGGGGGGACACGAGATACGCAGTATTTT. The variable domain in full, with the rest retrieved from reference TRBV7-9 and TRBJ2-3, is DTGVSQNPRHKITKRGQNVTFRCDPISEHNRLYWYRQTLGQGPEFLTYFQNEAQLEKSRLLSDRFSAERPKGSFSTLEIQRTEQGDSAMYLCAAGGTRDTQYFGPGTRLTVL.

This clonotype came up a few times. The rearrangement links TRBV20-1 to TRBJ2-7; 10 nucleotides agree with TRBD1. This CDR3 contains 14 residues. V shed 3 bases and J 3 bases; nucleotides not matched to a gene: 5. Per germline, CDR1 DFQATT and CDR2 SNEGSKA (reference sequence). CDR3 sequence (DNA): TGCAGTGCTAGGTGGGACAGGGGCCACTACGAGCAGTACTTC. Protein sequence: CSARWDRGHYEQYF.

The chain links TRBV6-6 to TRBJ2-3, with D possibly matching TRBD1 (5 bases). This CDR3 comprises 15 residues. CDR1 MNHNY and CDR2 SVGAGI come from the germline V gene (reference sequence). Trimming took 2 bases from V and 3 from J, leaving 12 bases between them. The CDR3 is CASSYQGSRTDTQYF. The CDR3 nucleotides read TGTGCCAGCAGTTACCAGGGCTCAAGGACAGATACGCAGTATTTT.